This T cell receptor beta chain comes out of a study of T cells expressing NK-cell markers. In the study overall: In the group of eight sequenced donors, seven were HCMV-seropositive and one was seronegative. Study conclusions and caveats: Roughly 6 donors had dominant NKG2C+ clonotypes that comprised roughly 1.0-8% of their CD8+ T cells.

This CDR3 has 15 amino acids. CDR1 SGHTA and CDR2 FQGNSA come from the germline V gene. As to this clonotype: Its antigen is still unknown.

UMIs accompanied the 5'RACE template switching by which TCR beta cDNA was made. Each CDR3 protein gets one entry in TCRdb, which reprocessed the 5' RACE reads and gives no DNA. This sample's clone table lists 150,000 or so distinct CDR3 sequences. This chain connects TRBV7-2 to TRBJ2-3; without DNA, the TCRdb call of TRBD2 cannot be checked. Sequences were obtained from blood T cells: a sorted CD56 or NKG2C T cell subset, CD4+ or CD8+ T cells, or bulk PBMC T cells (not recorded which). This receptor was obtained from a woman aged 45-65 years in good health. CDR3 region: CASSLSSARADTQYF.